The T cell receptor beta chain under discussion was sequenced for a study of cytomegalovirus exposure and HLA in healthy donors. The PCR contained 60 Vbeta and 13 Jbeta primers. Method: immunoSEQ multiplex PCR; TCRdb's copy keeps in-frame clones and lacks some. This table holds about 67,000 clones, 65% to 70% found once. Notes on the study in general: Based on reports, TCR beta sequences accurately predicted HLA-A and HLA-B alleles for most subjects.

This clone was counted a single time. The antigen remains unidentified. Germline CDR1 is MDHEN and CDR2 is SYDVKM. This CDR3 region has 15 residues. Trimming removed 5 bases from V and 9 bases from J; junction bases left unmatched: 13. The chain uses TRBV28 and TRBJ1-2, with TRBD1 matching over 9 bases. This sequence originates from a woman aged 30 to 39 in good health and CMV-seronegative. The specimen sequenced was PBMCs. DNA of the CDR3: TGTGCCAGCAGTCCTTCGGTGACAGGGGGTGGACGCTACACCTTC. It specifies CASSPSVTGGGRYTF.